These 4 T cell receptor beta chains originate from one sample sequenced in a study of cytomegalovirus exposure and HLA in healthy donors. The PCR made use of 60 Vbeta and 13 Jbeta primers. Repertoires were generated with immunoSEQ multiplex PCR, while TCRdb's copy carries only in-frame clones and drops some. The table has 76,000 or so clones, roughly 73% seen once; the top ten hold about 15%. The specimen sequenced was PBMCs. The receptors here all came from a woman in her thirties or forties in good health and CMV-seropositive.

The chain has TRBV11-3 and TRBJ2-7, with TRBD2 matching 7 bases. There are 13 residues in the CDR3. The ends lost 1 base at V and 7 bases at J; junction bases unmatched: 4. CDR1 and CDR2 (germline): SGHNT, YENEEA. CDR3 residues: CASSLVLGGEQYF. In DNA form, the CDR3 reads TGTGCCAGCAGCTTAGTCTTGGGGGGGGAGCAGTACTTC.

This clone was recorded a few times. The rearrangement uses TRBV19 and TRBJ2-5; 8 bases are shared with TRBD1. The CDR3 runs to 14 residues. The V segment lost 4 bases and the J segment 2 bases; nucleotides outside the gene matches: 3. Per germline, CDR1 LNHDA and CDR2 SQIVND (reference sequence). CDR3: CASSTGTGQETQYF. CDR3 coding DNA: TGTGCCAGTAGTACCGGGACAGGTCAAGAGACCCAGTACTTC.

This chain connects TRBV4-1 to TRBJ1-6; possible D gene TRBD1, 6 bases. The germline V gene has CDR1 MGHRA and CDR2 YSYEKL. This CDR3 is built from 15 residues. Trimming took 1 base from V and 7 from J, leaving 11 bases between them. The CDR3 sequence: CASSQAPRGNSPLHF. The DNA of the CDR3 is TGCGCCAGCAGCCAAGCGCCCAGGGGCAATTCACCCCTCCACTTT.

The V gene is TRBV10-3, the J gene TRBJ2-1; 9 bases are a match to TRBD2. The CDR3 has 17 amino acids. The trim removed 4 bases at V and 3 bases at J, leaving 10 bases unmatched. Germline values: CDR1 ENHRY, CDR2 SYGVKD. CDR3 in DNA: TGTGCCATCAGTGGGTCACAGGCTAGCGGGGACTACAATGAGCAGTTCTTC. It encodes CAISGSQASGDYNEQFF.